This T cell receptor beta chain was captured in a study of T cells in Graves' hyperthyroidism and ophthalmopathy. On the study more broadly: The initial diagnosis was the point when peripheral blood was collected, ahead of any treatment. The study's findings and limits: Progression to ophthalmopathy was predicted a median of 6.5 months early. A 13 V-J signature model discriminated ophthalmopathy versus stable hyperthyroidism.

TCR beta CDR3 region amplification was performed from RNA transcripts. The TCR CDR3 first-round RT-PCR relied on the HTBI primer set. Using its own MiXCR run on the multiplex PCR reads, TCRdb lists one record per CDR3 protein. The table has 600,000 or so distinct CDR3 sequences, 14% seen once. This clonotype came up many times. Its specificity is unknown. Patients affected by ophthalmopathy presented a Clinical Activity Score of at least 3, a NOSPECS grade of at least 4, and disease duration below 3 months. This CDR3 region has 13 residues. Germline V gene lookup returns CDR1 LGHDT and CDR2 YNNKEL (reference sequence). With 1 base removed from V and 6 bases from J, the gap between germline ends came to 9 bases.

Sequenced sample: blood. This sequence was found in a woman aged 18-29 years with Graves' ophthalmopathy. The gene calls are TRBV3-1 and TRBJ1-2; TRBD1 is a possible D gene (5 bases). The CDR3 sequence: CASSQAQGHGYTF. The CDR3 nucleotides read TGTGCCAGCAGCCAAGCGCAGGGCCATGGCTACACCTTC.